These T cell receptor beta chains were read from a single sample in a study of persistence of HIV-infected CD4 T cells. These receptors' targets are unknown. TCRdb's table, derived via immunoSEQ multiplex PCR, lists solely in-frame clones and lacks some. The sample has 48,000 or so clones; more than 60% are singletons. The sequencing here drew on CD4+ T cells sorted from PBMCs after roughly 18-hour stimulation, taken from a patient who received antiretroviral therapy. The receptors stem from an adult man with HIV who was CMV-seropositive. CDR3s include the opening cysteine and the closing phenylalanine or tryptophan. The D gene is left open where the match is weak. Clone size is given for some rows only: seen once, a few or many times, or a class if the clone is expanded.

J gene: TRBJ2-3; D gene: TRBD1; V gene: TRBV10-3; clone size: -; CDR3 protein: CAITEDRSTDTQYF
J gene: TRBJ2-7; D gene: TRBD1; V gene: TRBV6-5; clone size: -; CDR3 protein: CASSLGTGGSYEQYF
J gene: TRBJ1-1; D gene: TRBD1; V gene: TRBV15; clone size: -; CDR3 protein: CATSRGQGAGTEAFF
J gene: TRBJ1-1; D gene: TRBD1; V gene: TRBV7-2; clone size: -; CDR3 protein: CASSLYGQGNTEAFF
J gene: TRBJ2-1; D gene: TRBD2; V gene: TRBV7-9; clone size: -; CDR3 protein: CASSLVTSGFSYNEQFF
J gene: TRBJ1-4; D gene: -; V gene: TRBV6-1; clone size: -; CDR3 protein: CARSEAPTGSYGNEKLFF
J gene: TRBJ2-7; D gene: TRBD1; V gene: TRBV6-5; clone size: -; CDR3 protein: CASSYDRVGYEQYF
J gene: TRBJ1-2; D gene: -; V gene: TRBV20-1; clone size: many; CDR3 protein: CSARVDYGYTF
J gene: TRBJ2-7; D gene: -; V gene: TRBV5-1; clone size: -; CDR3 protein: CASSLETGSNYEQYF
J gene: TRBJ1-2; D gene: -; V gene: TRBV7-6; clone size: -; CDR3 protein: CASSPRADYGYTF
J gene: TRBJ1-2; D gene: TRBD1; V gene: TRBV10-3; clone size: -; CDR3 protein: CAIKDRGVLNYGYTF
J gene: TRBJ2-5; D gene: TRBD1; V gene: TRBV27; clone size: few; CDR3 protein: CASRRTGQETQYF
J gene: TRBJ1-2; D gene: -; V gene: TRBV2; clone size: -; CDR3 protein: CASRPRDQANYGYTF
J gene: TRBJ2-7; D gene: -; V gene: TRBV21-1; clone size: -; CDR3 protein: CASSRTSSRSYEQYF
J gene: TRBJ2-5; D gene: -; V gene: TRBV19; clone size: -; CDR3 protein: CASSINREETQYF
J gene: TRBJ1-1; D gene: -; V gene: TRBV18; clone size: -; CDR3 protein: CASSPTQANTEAFF
J gene: TRBJ1-4; D gene: -; V gene: TRBV7-6; clone size: -; CDR3 protein: CASTQSEGTNEKLFF
J gene: TRBJ2-3; D gene: TRBD2; V gene: TRBV27; clone size: many; CDR3 protein: CASSLSGTRYRTDTQYF
J gene: TRBJ2-7; D gene: -; V gene: TRBV15; clone size: -; CDR3 protein: CATSRDVGAGLYEQYF
J gene: TRBJ1-1; D gene: -; V gene: TRBV5-1; clone size: -; CDR3 protein: CASSRDLRNTEAFF
J gene: TRBJ1-1; D gene: TRBD1; V gene: TRBV10-3; clone size: few; CDR3 protein: CAISEAKGQGKPEAFF
J gene: TRBJ2-7; D gene: TRBD1; V gene: TRBV14; clone size: -; CDR3 protein: CASSFGQGPYEQYF
J gene: TRBJ2-7; D gene: -; V gene: TRBV5-5; clone size: -; CDR3 protein: CATAWTFSPSYEQYF
J gene: TRBJ2-7; D gene: -; V gene: TRBV18; clone size: once; CDR3 protein: CASSPSRGPYEQYF
J gene: TRBJ2-5; D gene: -; V gene: TRBV7-2; clone size: -; CDR3 protein: CASSSLGGREETQYF
J gene: TRBJ2-2; D gene: -; V gene: TRBV18; clone size: few; CDR3 protein: CASSPWKGTGELFF
J gene: TRBJ2-5; D gene: -; V gene: TRBV7-2; clone size: -; CDR3 protein: CASSETRPSLQETQYF
J gene: TRBJ1-3; D gene: -; V gene: TRBV10-3; clone size: -; CDR3 protein: CATHPVSGNTIYF
J gene: TRBJ1-4; D gene: -; V gene: TRBV3-1/TRBV3-2; clone size: -; CDR3 protein: CASSHLSGANEKLFF
J gene: TRBJ2-1; D gene: -; V gene: TRBV6-2/TRBV6-3; clone size: -; CDR3 protein: CASSYEGGPPYNEQFF
J gene: TRBJ2-3; D gene: -; V gene: TRBV5-6; clone size: -; CDR3 protein: CASSLGRRETQYF
J gene: TRBJ1-1; D gene: -; V gene: TRBV6-5; clone size: -; CDR3 protein: CASRGQLNTEAFF
J gene: TRBJ1-4; D gene: -; V gene: TRBV6-5; clone size: -; CDR3 protein: CASSKASSNEKLFF
J gene: TRBJ2-2; D gene: -; V gene: TRBV2; clone size: -; CDR3 protein: CASNGQSNTGELFF
J gene: TRBJ1-2; D gene: -; V gene: TRBV7-8; clone size: -; CDR3 protein: CASSLGGGYTF
J gene: TRBJ2-5; D gene: TRBD1; V gene: TRBV3-1/TRBV3-2; clone size: -; CDR3 protein: CASSHAGTGLETQYF
J gene: TRBJ2-5; D gene: -; V gene: TRBV5-6; clone size: -; CDR3 protein: CASSPFSREGETQYF
J gene: TRBJ1-5; D gene: TRBD1; V gene: TRBV19; clone size: -; CDR3 protein: CASSTRTTGGGQPQHF
J gene: TRBJ1-6; D gene: -; V gene: TRBV25-1; clone size: -; CDR3 protein: CASSRGSGGNSPLHF
J gene: TRBJ1-2; D gene: TRBD1; V gene: TRBV30; clone size: -; CDR3 protein: CAWTNRGGYTF
J gene: TRBJ2-7; D gene: -; V gene: TRBV19; clone size: -; CDR3 protein: CASSTGAVYEQYF
J gene: TRBJ2-2; D gene: -; V gene: TRBV12-3/TRBV12-4; clone size: -; CDR3 protein: CASSYYTGELFF